This T cell receptor beta chain derives from a study of cytomegalovirus exposure and HLA in healthy donors. General study findings and limits: The study put 150 to 200 TCR beta chains on its list as cytomegalovirus-associated. Common viral pathogens seemed to be connected with several of the most significant clusters, according to a later analysis. TCR beta sequences reportedly predicted most subjects' HLA-A and HLA-B alleles accurately.

This clone was found once. Its antigen remains unknown. The primer mix had 60 Vbeta and 13 Jbeta primers. As processed by the authors: Counted up in a later analysis, unique TCR beta chains came to approximately 83 million, with about 9.9 million shared. Sequenced by immunoSEQ multiplex PCR; TCRdb stores in-frame clones only, minus some. The V and J calls and clone size come from that table; D and trimming were worked out from the DNA. This table has 200,000 or so clones, approximately 79% appearing once. Trimming removed 4 bases from V and 4 bases from J, with 8 bases in between. Germline lookup yields CDR1 SGHNT and CDR2 YYREEE (reference sequence). This CDR3 is 12 amino acids long.

The receptor was derived from a girl aged 2-10 years in good health and CMV-seronegative. The chain joins TRBV5-4 to TRBJ2-5; D unresolved. The sample consisted of PBMCs. CDR3 sequence: CASSDMRETQYF. CDR3 nucleotide sequence: TGTGCCAGCAGCGACATGCGAGAGACCCAGTACTTC.